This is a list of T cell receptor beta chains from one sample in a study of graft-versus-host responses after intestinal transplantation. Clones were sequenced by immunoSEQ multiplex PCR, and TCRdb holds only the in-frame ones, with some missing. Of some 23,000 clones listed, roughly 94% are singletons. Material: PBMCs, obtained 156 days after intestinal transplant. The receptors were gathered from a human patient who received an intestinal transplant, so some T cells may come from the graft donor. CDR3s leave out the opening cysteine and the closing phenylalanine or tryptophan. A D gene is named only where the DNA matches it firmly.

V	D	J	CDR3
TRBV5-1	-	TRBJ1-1	ASSLDAMNTEAF
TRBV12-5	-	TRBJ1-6	ASGSWGLRAGALSYNSPLH
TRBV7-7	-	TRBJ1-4	ASRSSGTWKEKLF
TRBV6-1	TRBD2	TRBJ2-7	ASTSGWGGSYEQY
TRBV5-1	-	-	ASQLGVGYEQY
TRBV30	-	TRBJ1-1	AWSVGIMNTEAF
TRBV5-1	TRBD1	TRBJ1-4	ASSWAGQGKEKLF
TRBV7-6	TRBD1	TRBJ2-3	ASSLDRGRSTDTQY
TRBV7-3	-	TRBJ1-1	ASSKQGLMNTEAF
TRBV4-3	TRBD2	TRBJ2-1	ASSQESGGSYNEQF
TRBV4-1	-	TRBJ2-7	ASSQASVAYSYEQY
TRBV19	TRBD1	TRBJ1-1	ASSQGQRIEAF
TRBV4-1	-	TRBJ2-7	ASSQGIAQDYEQY
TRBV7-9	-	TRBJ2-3	ASSLRANTQY
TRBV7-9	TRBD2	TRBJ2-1	ASSLGGLAGYNEQF
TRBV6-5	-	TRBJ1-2	ASSYRQTPNYGYT
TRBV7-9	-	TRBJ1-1	ASSLGGAEAF
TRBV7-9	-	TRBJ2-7	ASSLTWPGTTYEQY
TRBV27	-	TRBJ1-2	ASSKDSETGTYGYT
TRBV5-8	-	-	ASSSVMDEQY
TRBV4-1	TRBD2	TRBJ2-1	ASSQAGTSEYNEQF
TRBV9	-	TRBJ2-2	ASSVVSNTGELF
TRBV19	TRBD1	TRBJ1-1	ASSLQGGATEAF
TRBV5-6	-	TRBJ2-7	ASSLQPLPYEQY
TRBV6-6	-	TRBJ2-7	ASSYGLSYEQY
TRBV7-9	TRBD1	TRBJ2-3	ASSFPDRGRPDTQY
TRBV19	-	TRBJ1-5	ASSPAGYQPQH
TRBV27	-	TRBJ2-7	ASSPDITPPYEQY
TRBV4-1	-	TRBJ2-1	ASSQDPPSSYNEQF
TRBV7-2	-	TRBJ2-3	ASSLAATSTDTQY
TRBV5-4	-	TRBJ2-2	ASSLMTLDTGELF
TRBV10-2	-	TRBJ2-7	ASSEGYEQY
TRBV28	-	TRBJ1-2	ASSPTGGYGYT
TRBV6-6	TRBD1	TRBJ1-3	ASSYSYGQGGNTIY
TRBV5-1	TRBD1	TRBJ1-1	ASSASTGLTNTEAF
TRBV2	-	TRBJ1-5	ASSEGGQPQH
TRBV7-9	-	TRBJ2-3	ASWAGEDTQY
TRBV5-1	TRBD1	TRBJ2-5	ASSRWGQGKGQETQY
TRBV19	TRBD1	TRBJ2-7	ASSPTLGQSSYEQY
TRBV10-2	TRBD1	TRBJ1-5	ASSDPQGGSQPQH
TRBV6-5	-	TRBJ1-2	ASSYPAGGGYT
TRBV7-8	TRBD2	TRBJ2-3	ASSFHSNVAGVSDTQY
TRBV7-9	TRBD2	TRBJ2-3	ASSFRDYVTDGGADTQY
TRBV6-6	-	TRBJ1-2	ASSPIGDYGYT
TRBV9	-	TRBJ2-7	ASSVGQLPYEQY
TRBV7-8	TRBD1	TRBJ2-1	ASSRTGGVYNEQF
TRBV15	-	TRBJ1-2	ATSRSGGPNYGYT
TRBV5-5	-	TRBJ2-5	ASSLEGHLTETQY
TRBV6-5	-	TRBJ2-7	ASRISRDWAYEQY
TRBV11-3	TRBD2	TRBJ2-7	ASSLEEAGPTYEQY
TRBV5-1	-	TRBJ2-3	ASSRYRDTDTQY
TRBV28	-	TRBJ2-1	ASRIGRNEQF
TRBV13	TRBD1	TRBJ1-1	ASSSGTGEYNEAF
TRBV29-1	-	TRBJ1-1	SVEDRGTVTMNTEAF
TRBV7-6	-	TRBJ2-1	ASSLPVGPYNEQF
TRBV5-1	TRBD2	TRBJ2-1	ASTVGLAGGLSYNEQF
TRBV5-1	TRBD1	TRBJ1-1	ASSLDRGGVSTEAF
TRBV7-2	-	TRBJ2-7	ASSLYTKGSEYEQY
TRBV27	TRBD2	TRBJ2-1	ASSSGRDYYNEQF
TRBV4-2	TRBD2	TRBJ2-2	ASSQELGLAANTGELF